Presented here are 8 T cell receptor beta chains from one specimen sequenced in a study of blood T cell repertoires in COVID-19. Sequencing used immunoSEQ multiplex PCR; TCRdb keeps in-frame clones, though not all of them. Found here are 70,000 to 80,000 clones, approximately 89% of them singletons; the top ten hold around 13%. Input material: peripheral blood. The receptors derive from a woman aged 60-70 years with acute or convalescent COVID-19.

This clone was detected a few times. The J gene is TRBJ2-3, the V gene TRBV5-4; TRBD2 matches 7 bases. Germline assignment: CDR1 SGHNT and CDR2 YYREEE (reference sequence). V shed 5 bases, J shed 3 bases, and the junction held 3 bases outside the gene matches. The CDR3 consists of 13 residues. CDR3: CASRVGGTDTQYF. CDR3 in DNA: TGTGCCAGCAGGGTGGGAGGGACAGATACGCAGTATTTT.

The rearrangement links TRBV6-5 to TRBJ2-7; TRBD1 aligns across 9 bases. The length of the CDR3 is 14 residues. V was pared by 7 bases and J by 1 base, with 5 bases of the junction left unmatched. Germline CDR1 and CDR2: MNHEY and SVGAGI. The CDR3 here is CASKPGQGSYEQYF. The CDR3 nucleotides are TGTGCCAGCAAGCCGGGACAGGGTTCCTACGAGCAGTACTTC.

The CDR3 reads CASSQDGTGNTEAFF. The CDR3 coding sequence is TGCGCCAGCAGCCAAGATGGGACAGGGAACACTGAAGCTTTCTTT. J is TRBJ1-1 and V is TRBV4-1; TRBD1 agrees at 8 bases. The germline CDR1 and CDR2 sequences are MGHRA and YSYEKL. The V segment lost 0 bases and the J segment 1 base; nucleotides outside the gene matches: 1. CDR3 length: 15 residues.

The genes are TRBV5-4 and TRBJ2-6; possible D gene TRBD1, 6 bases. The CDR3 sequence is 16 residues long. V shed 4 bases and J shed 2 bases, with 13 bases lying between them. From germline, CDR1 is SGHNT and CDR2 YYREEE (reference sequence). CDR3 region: CASSRPTGPGANVLTF. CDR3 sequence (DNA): TGTGCCAGCAGCCGACCTACAGGGCCTGGGGCCAACGTCCTGACTTTC.

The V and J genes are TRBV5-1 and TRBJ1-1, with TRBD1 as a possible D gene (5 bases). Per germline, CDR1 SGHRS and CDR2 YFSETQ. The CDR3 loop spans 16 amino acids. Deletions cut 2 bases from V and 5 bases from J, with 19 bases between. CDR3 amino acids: CASSLRGIDGGTEAFF. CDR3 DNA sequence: TGCGCCAGCAGCTTAAGAGGGATCGACGGGGGTACTGAAGCTTTCTTT.

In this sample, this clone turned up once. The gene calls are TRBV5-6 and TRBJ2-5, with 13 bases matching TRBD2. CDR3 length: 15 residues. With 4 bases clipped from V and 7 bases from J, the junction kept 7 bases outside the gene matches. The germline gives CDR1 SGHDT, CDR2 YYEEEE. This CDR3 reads CASSTGTSGAGTQYF. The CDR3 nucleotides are TGTGCCAGCAGCACCGGGACTAGCGGGGCGGGGACCCAGTACTTC.

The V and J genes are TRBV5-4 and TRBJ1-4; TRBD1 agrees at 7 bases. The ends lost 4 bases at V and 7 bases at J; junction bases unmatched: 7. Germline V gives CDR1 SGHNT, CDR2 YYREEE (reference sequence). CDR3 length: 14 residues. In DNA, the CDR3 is TGTGCCAGCAGCCATCAGGGACAGCCTGAAAAACTGTTTTTT. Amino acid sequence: CASSHQGQPEKLFF. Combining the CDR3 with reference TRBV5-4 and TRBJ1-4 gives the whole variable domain ETGVTQSPTHLIKTRGQQVTLRCSSQSGHNTVSWYQQALGQGPQFIFQYYREEENGRGNFPPRFSGLQFPNYSSELNVNALELDDSALYLCASSHQGQPEKLFFGSGTQLSVL.

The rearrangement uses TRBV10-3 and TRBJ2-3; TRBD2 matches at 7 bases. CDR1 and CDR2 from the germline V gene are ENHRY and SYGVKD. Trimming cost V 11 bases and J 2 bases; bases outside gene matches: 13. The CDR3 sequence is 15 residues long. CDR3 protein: CAPRRRGFSTDTQYF. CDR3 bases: TGTGCCCCCCGGAGGCGGGGGTTTTCCACAGATACGCAGTATTTT.